This section outlines one T cell receptor (beta chain) sequence together with its context. UMI-tagged TRB cDNA libraries were built via 5' RACE. From the 5' RACE reads, TCRdb lists one entry per CDR3 protein and no DNA. The sample data list 100,000 to 150,000 distinct CDR3 sequences. The sample belongs to a study of CXCR3-negative and CXCR3-positive naive CD8 T cells. The CDR3 extends over 13 amino acids. Germline CDR1 and CDR2: SEHNR and FQNEAQ (reference sequence). Material: naive CXCR3- CD8+ T cells from blood. Regarding subset: CD45RO-CCR7+CD27+CD95- naive CD8+ T cells lacking CXCR3 (TNR3-). V gene TRBV7-9 combines with J gene TRBJ2-1; the D gene TCRdb calls, TRBD2, cannot be checked with no DNA. The clonotype was recovered from a human donor in good health. Some clones in this sample may be carry-over from other donors' samples. The CDR3 sequence: CASRGGGGDEQFF.